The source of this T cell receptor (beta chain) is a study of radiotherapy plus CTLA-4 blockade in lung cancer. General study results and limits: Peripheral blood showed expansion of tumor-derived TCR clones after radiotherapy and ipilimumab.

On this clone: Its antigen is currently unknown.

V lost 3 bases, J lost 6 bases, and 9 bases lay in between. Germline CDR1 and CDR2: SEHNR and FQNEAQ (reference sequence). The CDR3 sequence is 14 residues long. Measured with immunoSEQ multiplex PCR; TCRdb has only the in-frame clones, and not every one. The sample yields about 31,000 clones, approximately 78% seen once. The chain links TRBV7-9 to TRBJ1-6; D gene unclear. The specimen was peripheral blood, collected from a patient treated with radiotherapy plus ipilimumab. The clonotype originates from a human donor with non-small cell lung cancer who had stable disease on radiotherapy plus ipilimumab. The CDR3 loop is CASSFDPPNSPLHF. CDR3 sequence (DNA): TGTGCCAGCAGCTTTGACCCGCCTAATTCACCCCTCCACTTT.